This T cell receptor beta chain was identified in a study of blood T cell repertoires in COVID-19. Study-level background: In each case, the material was cDNA or gDNA derived from T cells, B-cell-depleted T cells, or PBMCs.

Produced via immunoSEQ multiplex PCR; TCRdb's table is partial and in-frame only. The repertoire holds some 120,000 clones, with less than 85% as singletons. The J segment lost 3 bases and the V segment lost 3 bases, leaving 17 bases of the junction unmatched. The CDR3 is 18 amino acids. Germline V gene lookup returns CDR1 SGHRS and CDR2 YFSETQ. This clonotype was sampled from a man aged 25 to 40 with acute or convalescent COVID-19. Sequencing used peripheral blood. The V gene is TRBV5-1, the J gene TRBJ1-1; TRBD1 matches at 7 bases. CDR3 amino acids: CASSSGVRDSVTHTEAFF. CDR3 bases: TGCGCCAGCAGCTCCGGGGTCCGGGACAGCGTAACACACACTGAAGCTTTCTTT.